The 11 T cell receptor beta chains listed next were all sequenced from one sample in a study of T cell responses to AZD1222 COVID-19 vaccine. The protocol was immunoSEQ multiplex PCR, while the TCRdb copy is restricted to in-frame clones and leaves out a portion. Of 140,000 or so clones in the sample, around 84% were seen once. The sequencing used peripheral blood, collected 28 days after the second AZD1222 dose. Receptors originate from an adult who received the AZD1222 COVID-19 vaccine.

The V and J genes are TRBV3-1 (or the pseudogene TRBV3-2) and TRBJ2-3, with TRBD2 as a possible D gene (6 bases). Germline-derived CDR1 and CDR2 are LGHDT and YNNKEL (reference sequence). Trimming shortened V by 7 bases and J by 6 bases, and 20 bases separated the two germline ends. The CDR3 consists of 15 residues. CDR3 coding DNA: TGTGCCAGCACCCGCGGGGCGGGGAGTTCGGATACGCAGTATTTT. Translated, it gives CASTRGAGSSDTQYF.

The CDR3 bases are TGTGCCAGCAGCCCAGGGTTCGGGACAGGCTCTGGAAACACCATATATTTT. The encoded protein is CASSPGFGTGSGNTIYF. This chain joins TRBV7-9 and TRBJ1-3; TRBD1 aligns across 8 bases. J gave up 0 bases and V 5 bases, and 9 bases lay outside the gene matches. Germline loops: CDR1 SEHNR, CDR2 FQNEAQ (reference sequence). The CDR3 runs to 17 residues.

The rearrangement links TRBV24-1 to TRBJ2-3, with 7 bases lining up with TRBD2. Germline loops: CDR1 KGHDR, CDR2 SFDVKD. Trimming took 7 bases from V and 11 from J; bases not matched to a gene: 5. This CDR3 has 11 residues. CDR3 sequence: CATRSGTVQYF. The CDR3 DNA reads TGTGCCACCAGGAGCGGGACTGTGCAGTATTTT.

The chain recombines TRBV7-2 with TRBJ2-3; D not certain. V was cut by 5 bases and J by 0 bases, with 12 bases left in between. This CDR3 comprises 15 residues. Germline loops: CDR1 SGHTA, CDR2 FQGNSA. Here the CDR3 reads CASSGWQQSTDTQYF. In DNA form, the CDR3 reads TGTGCCAGCAGCGGGTGGCAGCAGAGCACAGATACGCAGTATTTT.

The V call is TRBV27, the J call TRBJ2-5; tentative D call: TRBD1 (6 bases). Germline CDR1 MNHEY, CDR2 SMNVEV (reference sequence). Deletions cut 2 bases from V and 3 bases from J, with 13 bases between. The CDR3 length is 15 residues. The chain's CDR3 is CASSLTNRVEETQYF. The CDR3 DNA is TGTGCCAGCAGTTTAACTAACAGGGTGGAAGAGACCCAGTACTTC.

The chain links TRBV11-2 to TRBJ2-7; no clear D. Germline V gene sequence: CDR1 SGHAT, CDR2 FQNNGV. The CDR3 consists of 14 residues. V was cut by 0 bases and J by 0 bases, with 6 bases left in between. The CDR3 nucleotides read TGTGCCAGCAGCTTAGAAGACCCCTCCTACGAGCAGTACTTC. Protein product: CASSLEDPSYEQYF.

This clone showed up just a few times. The V and J genes are TRBV5-4 and TRBJ2-7, with 8 bases identical to TRBD1. Germline CDR1 reads SGHNT; CDR2 reads YYREEE (reference sequence). Trimming took 4 bases from V and 3 from J; bases not matched to a gene: 12. This CDR3 has 16 amino acids. CDR3: CASSPPGTGPFYEQYF. Here the CDR3 DNA reads TGTGCCAGCAGCCCTCCCGGGACAGGACCTTTCTACGAGCAGTACTTC. Using reference TRBV5-4 and TRBJ2-7 for the parts outside the CDR3, the full variable domain is ETGVTQSPTHLIKTRGQQVTLRCSSQSGHNTVSWYQQALGQGPQFIFQYYREEENGRGNFPPRFSGLQFPNYSSELNVNALELDDSALYLCASSPPGTGPFYEQYFGPGTRLTVT.

The chain employs TRBV11-3 and TRBJ1-2; no firm D call. Germline CDR1 reads SGHNT; CDR2 reads YENEEA. This CDR3 spans 15 amino acids. Trimming shortened V by 3 bases and J by 0 bases, and 11 bases separated the two germline ends. The chain's CDR3 is CASSFSGTTNYGYTF. The CDR3 nucleotides are TGTGCCAGCAGCTTTTCAGGAACAACTAACTATGGCTACACCTTC.

The chain has TRBV30 and TRBJ1-6; the match to TRBD1 covers 7 bases. The germline V gene has CDR1 GTSNPN and CDR2 SVGIG (reference sequence). This CDR3 is 12 amino acids long. Trimming at V came to 5 bases and at J to 9 bases, leaving 4 bases not matched to a gene. CDR3 residues: CAWGRGSSPLHF. CDR3 bases: TGTGCCTGGGGCAGGGGGTCTTCACCCCTCCACTTT.

The J gene is TRBJ2-5, the V gene TRBV29-1; 9 bases map to TRBD2. With V trimmed by 6 bases and J by 5 bases, 13 bases remained unmatched. CDR3 length: 15 residues. Germline V lookup: CDR1 SQVTM, CDR2 ANQGSEA. The CDR3: CSVNRLAARWETQYF. The DNA of the CDR3 is TGCAGCGTGAATCGACTAGCGGCCCGATGGGAGACCCAGTACTTC.

This chain joins TRBV6-5 and TRBJ2-7; 13 bases fit TRBD2. The CDR3 covers 15 residues. Germline assignment: CDR1 MNHEY and CDR2 SVGAGI. The trim removed 6 bases at V and 4 bases at J, leaving 6 bases unmatched. The CDR3 sequence: CASRRLAGGGYEQYF. The CDR3 region has the DNA TGTGCCAGCAGGAGACTAGCGGGAGGAGGGTACGAGCAGTACTTC.